Presented here are 20 T cell receptor beta chains from one specimen sequenced in a study of naive and memory T cell subsets. Overall study findings and caveats: Naive repertoires, especially CD8, held a few larger clonotypes, possibly memory cells re-expressing CD45RA.

An equimolar mix of two oligonucleotides served as the beta constant-region primer for TRBC1 and TRBC2. Nested alpha and beta constant-region primers with the SP2 primer drove four PCR rounds on ligated cDNA. Each CDR3 protein gets one entry after TCRdb re-called the UMI-ligation and nested PCR reads with MiXCR. The table includes roughly 92,000 distinct CDR3 sequences, about 11% detected once. Their target antigens are unknown. The specimen was naive CD4+ T cells from blood. All receptors derive from a human donor in good health.

The table lists this clonotype with many counts. The chain couples TRBV19 to TRBJ2-5; D gene unclear. Germline CDR1 LNHDA, CDR2 SQIVND (reference sequence). The length of the CDR3 is 15 residues. V was shortened by 3 bases and J by 5 bases, with 16 bases between the two germline ends. For the CDR3, the DNA is TGTGCCAGTAGTATTAATTTTGGGATTCAGGAGACCCAGTACTTC. Amino acids: CASSINFGIQETQYF. Variable domain in full (rest from reference TRBV19 and TRBJ2-5): DGGITQSPKYLFRKEGQNVTLSCEQNLNHDAMYWYRQDPGQGLRLIYYSQIVNDFQKGDIAEGYSVSREKKESFPLTVTSAQKNPTAFYLCASSINFGIQETQYFGPGTRLLVL.

The V and J genes are TRBV28 and TRBJ2-1, with a weak D call TRBD1 (5 bases). CDR1 is MDHEN, CDR2 SYDVKM, per germline. This CDR3 spans 15 amino acids. The CDR3 coding sequence is TGTGCGGCCCTGGGTGGGGCGAGCTCCTACAATGAGCAGTTCTTC. As protein: CAALGGASSYNEQFF.

This clonotype was observed at least ten times. This sequence joins TRBV3-1 and TRBJ2-7; no definite D call. Germline CDR1 is LGHDT and CDR2 is YNNKEL (reference sequence). The length of the CDR3 is 13 residues. Trimming took 0 bases from V and 0 from J, leaving 3 bases between them. CDR3 coding DNA: TGTGCCAGCAGCCAAGAGGTCTCCTACGAGCAGTACTTC. It encodes CASSQEVSYEQYF.

There are a few counts of this clonotype. The chain carries TRBV5-1 and TRBJ2-1, with TRBD2 matching 9 bases. In germline, CDR1 is SGHRS, CDR2 YFSETQ. There are 19 residues in the CDR3. With 1 base clipped from V and 3 bases from J, the junction kept 14 bases outside the gene matches. The CDR3 protein is CASSLQSLSGSPLYNEQFF. In DNA, the CDR3 is TGCGCCAGCAGCTTGCAAAGCCTTAGCGGGAGCCCCCTCTACAATGAGCAGTTCTTC.

The chain combines TRBV30 with TRBJ2-5, with D hard to call. The CDR3 loop spans 13 amino acids. Trimming cost V 0 bases and J 5 bases, with 10 bases left between them. Looked up from germline, CDR1 is GTSNPN and CDR2 is SVGIG (reference sequence). The CDR3 DNA reads as TGTGCCTGGAGTGTACTGAGAGGCGAGACCCAGTACTTC. It translates to CAWSVLRGETQYF.

This clonotype has only a few counts. The chain carries TRBV3-1 and TRBJ2-3; 9 bases map to TRBD2. Germline values: CDR1 LGHDT, CDR2 YNNKEL (reference sequence). With V trimmed by 5 bases and J by 0 bases, 9 bases remained unmatched. The CDR3 is 17 amino acids. CDR3: CASSLTPGTSSTDTQYF. The CDR3 DNA reads as TGTGCCAGCAGCTTAACCCCCGGGACTAGCAGCACAGATACGCAGTATTTT.

This clonotype was recorded a few times. This chain connects TRBV7-2 to TRBJ1-2; D not resolved. The V gene's germline CDR1 is SGHTA and CDR2 FQGNSA. Trimming left V 1 base short and J 5 bases short, with 8 bases between. The CDR3 is 13 residues long. The DNA for the CDR3 is TGTGCCAGCAGCTTAGGGTCAGCTTATGGCTACACCTTC. It is translated as CASSLGSAYGYTF.

The rearrangement joins TRBV7-2 to TRBJ1-1, with D uncertain. Germline V CDR1 and CDR2: SGHTA, FQGNSA. Trimming removed 1 base at V and 7 bases at J, with 7 bases between. The length of the CDR3 is 12 residues. The CDR3 DNA reads TGTGCCAGCAGCTTAGTGGGCGGTGAAGCTTTCTTT. Residues: CASSLVGGEAFF.

This clonotype has just a few counts. The chain is built from TRBV3-1 and TRBJ2-2; D not resolved. Looked up from germline, CDR1 is LGHDT and CDR2 is YNNKEL (reference sequence). The CDR3 has 16 residues. Trimming left V 7 bases short and J 4 bases short, with 19 bases between. The CDR3 spells CASKFSAAVSTGELFF. The CDR3 coding sequence is TGTGCCAGCAAGTTCTCCGCGGCAGTAAGCACCGGGGAGCTGTTTTTT.

This sequence joins TRBV12-3 or TRBV12-4 and TRBJ1-2; 7 bases agree with TRBD1. There are 14 residues in the CDR3. After removal of 4 bases from V and 4 bases from J, the junction contained 6 bases not matched to a gene. CDR3 loop: CASSSGGTRYGYTF. CDR3 nucleotide sequence: TGTGCCAGCAGTTCAGGGGGGACTCGCTATGGCTACACCTTC.

This clonotype was observed many times. The chain joins TRBV20-1 to TRBJ1-2, with TRBD1 identical over 8 bases. The J segment lost 3 bases and the V segment lost 4 bases, leaving 10 bases of the junction unmatched. The germline V gene encodes CDR1 DFQATT and CDR2 SNEGSKA (reference sequence). The CDR3 is made up of 15 amino acids. The CDR3 DNA is TGCAGTGCTAAGGACAGGGTGGTGAGGGACTATGGCTACACCTTC. As protein: CSAKDRVVRDYGYTF.

This clonotype was recorded many times. The V gene is TRBV3-1, the J gene TRBJ1-4, with 9 nucleotides matching TRBD1. Germline V gene lookup returns CDR1 LGHDT and CDR2 YNNKEL (reference sequence). This CDR3 spans 15 amino acids. V gave up 7 bases and J gave up 4 bases; unmatched junction bases: 7. The CDR3 nucleotides read TGTGCCAGCACCGCGACAGGGGGGCGTAATGAAAAACTGTTTTTT. Its translation: CASTATGGRNEKLFF.

The genes are TRBV14 and TRBJ2-5, with TRBD2 matching over 7 bases. This CDR3 has 17 residues. In germline, CDR1 is SGHDN, CDR2 FVKESK. Trimming removed 1 base from V and 4 bases from J; junction bases left unmatched: 12. CDR3 coding DNA: TGTGCCAGCAGCCAAGGGAGCACCCGGGAGGAGAGAGAGACCCAGTACTTC. Its translation: CASSQGSTREERETQYF. Based on the CDR3 plus reference TRBV14 and TRBJ2-5, the full variable domain is EAGVTQFPSHSVIEKGQTVTLRCDPISGHDNLYWYRRVMGKEIKFLLHFVKESKQDESGMPNNRFLAERTGGTYSTLKVQPAELEDSGVYFCASSQGSTREERETQYFGPGTRLLVL.

Ten or more counts support this clonotype. The chain recombines TRBV5-6 with TRBJ2-7, with 7 bases lining up with TRBD1. The J segment lost 3 bases and the V segment lost 4 bases, leaving 4 bases of the junction unmatched. This CDR3 is built from 13 residues. Germline V gene lookup returns CDR1 SGHDT and CDR2 YYEEEE. This CDR3 reads CASSLDRDYEQYF. CDR3 nucleotides: TGTGCCAGCAGCCTAGACAGGGACTACGAGCAGTACTTC.

In its sample, this clonotype was seen many times. This sequence joins TRBV10-3 and TRBJ2-1; TRBD1 might be the D (6 bases). The CDR3 loop spans 16 amino acids. Germline V CDR1 and CDR2: ENHRY, SYGVKD. V was shortened by 2 bases and J by 5 bases, with 16 bases between the two germline ends. The CDR3 loop is CAISEDLTGPNNEQFF. In nucleotides, the CDR3 is TGTGCCATCAGTGAGGACCTCACAGGGCCCAACAATGAGCAGTTCTTC.

The rearrangement joins TRBV24-1 to TRBJ2-3; D tentatively fits TRBD1 or TRBD2 (6 bases each). V lost 0 bases and J 0 bases, leaving 18 bases between the germline ends. The CDR3 covers 19 residues. Germline V CDR1 and CDR2: KGHDR, SFDVKD. Written as DNA, the CDR3 is TGTGCCACCAGTGATTTGTATGGTCGACAGGCGGGGAGCACAGATACGCAGTATTTT. Protein sequence: CATSDLYGRQAGSTDTQYF.

This rearrangement joins TRBV6-5 to TRBJ2-1, with 8 bases that match TRBD2. J lost 0 bases, V lost 6 bases, and 7 bases had no gene match. The CDR3 runs 16 residues. CDR1 MNHEY and CDR2 SVGAGI come from the germline V gene. CDR3: CASRISGSVSYNEQFF. The DNA of the CDR3 is TGTGCCAGCAGGATAAGCGGGAGTGTCTCCTACAATGAGCAGTTCTTC.

This clonotype was recorded at least ten times. V and J are TRBV7-2 and TRBJ2-3; D remains ambiguous. Germline values: CDR1 SGHTA, CDR2 FQGNSA. V shed 5 bases and J shed 4 bases, with 13 bases lying between them. The CDR3 is made up of 14 amino acids. The CDR3 nucleotides are TGTGCCAGCAGCCCCCGCTATTCTTCAGATACGCAGTATTTT. Its protein product is CASSPRYSSDTQYF.

This clonotype has ten or more counts. This chain joins TRBV12-5 and TRBJ2-7; D is perhaps TRBD1 (6 bases). The germline V gene encodes CDR1 LGHNT and CDR2 FRNRAP. The CDR3 is 15 residues long. Trimming pared 0 bases from V and 2 bases from J, leaving 11 bases between. As DNA, the CDR3 is TGTGCTAGTGGTTTGGTACAGGGAGCAGCCTACGAGCAGTACTTC. It specifies CASGLVQGAAYEQYF.

This clonotype was picked up a small number of times. The rearrangement joins TRBV6-2 or TRBV6-3 to TRBJ2-7; TRBD2 is a possible D gene (5 bases). The V gene lost 2 bases and the J gene lost 3 bases, with 8 bases spanning the gap. The germline V gene encodes CDR1 MNHEY and CDR2 SVGEGT. The CDR3 extends over 13 amino acids. CDR3 DNA sequence: TGTGCCAGCAGTTACAGGACTGGCTACGAGCAGTACTTC. Its protein is CASSYRTGYEQYF.